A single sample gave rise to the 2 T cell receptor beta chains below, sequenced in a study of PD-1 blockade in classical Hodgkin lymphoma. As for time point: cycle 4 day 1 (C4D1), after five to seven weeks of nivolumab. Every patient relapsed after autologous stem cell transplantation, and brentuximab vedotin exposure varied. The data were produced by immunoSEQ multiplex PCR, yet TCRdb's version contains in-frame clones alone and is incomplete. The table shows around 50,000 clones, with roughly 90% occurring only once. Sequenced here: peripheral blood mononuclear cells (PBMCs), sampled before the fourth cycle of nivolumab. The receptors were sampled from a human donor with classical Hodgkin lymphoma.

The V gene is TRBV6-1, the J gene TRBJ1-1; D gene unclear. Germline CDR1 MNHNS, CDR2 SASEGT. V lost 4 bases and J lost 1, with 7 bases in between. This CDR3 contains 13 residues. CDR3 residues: CASSAGWNTEAFF. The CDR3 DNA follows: TGTGCCAGCAGTGCCGGATGGAACACTGAAGCTTTCTTT.

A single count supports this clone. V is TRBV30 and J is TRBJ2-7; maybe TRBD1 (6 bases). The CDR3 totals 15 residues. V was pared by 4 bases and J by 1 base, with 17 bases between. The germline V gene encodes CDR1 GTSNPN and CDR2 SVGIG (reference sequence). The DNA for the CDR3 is TGTGCCTGGACGGCTCGGGACATAGGGTCCTACGAGCAGTACTTC. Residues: CAWTARDIGSYEQYF.